This entry features one T cell receptor (beta chain) sequence. Sequencing used immunoSEQ multiplex PCR; TCRdb keeps in-frame clones, though not all of them. Of 25,000 to 35,000 clones in the sample, approximately 90% were seen once. The ends were cut back, 1 base at V and 3 bases at J, with 11 bases in the middle. Germline CDR1 SGHNT, CDR2 YYREEE (reference sequence). The CDR3 loop spans 15 amino acids. The data were taken from a study of PD-1 and CTLA-4 blockade in melanoma. This chain connects TRBV5-4 to TRBJ2-4; tentative D call: TRBD1 (7 bases). The input for sequencing was CD8+ T cells from peripheral blood, taken from a patient given anti-PD-1 treatment. The receptor was derived from a human donor with melanoma. The CDR3 bases are TGTGCCAGCAGCTTGACGGGGGACAGCAAAAACATTCAGTACTTC. It translates to CASSLTGDSKNIQYF.